The 26 T cell receptor beta chains given below trace back to one sample, sequenced in a study of T-cell reconstitution after alpha-beta-depleted transplantation in children. TCRbeta library construction was performed incorporating unique molecular identifiers. TCRdb called the PCR reads again in MiXCR, with one record for every CDR3 protein. The sample includes 450,000 to 550,000 distinct CDR3 sequences, about an eighth of them seen just once. The source material was PBMCs, mostly from graft donor cells, sampled 180 days after TCRalphabeta/CD19-depleted stem cell transplant. Receptor source: a female patient aged 2-15 years who had a stem cell transplant for aplastic anemia, so the T cells may come from the graft donor.

The rearrangement joins TRBV25-1 to TRBJ2-6; D gene unclear. With 0 bases removed from V and 6 bases from J, the gap between germline ends came to 6 bases. The V gene's germline CDR1 is MGHDK and CDR2 SYGVNS. The CDR3 sequence is 14 residues long. CDR3 loop: CASSEYTEANVLTF. The CDR3 nucleotides read TGTGCCAGCAGTGAATATACAGAGGCCAACGTCCTGACTTTC.

This rearrangement joins TRBV29-1 to TRBJ2-5; the D is unclear. Trimming left V 8 bases short and J 5 bases short, with 12 bases between. Germline V gene data show CDR1 as SQVTM and CDR2 as ANQGSEA. The CDR3 has 11 amino acids. The CDR3 DNA follows: TGCAGCTTGGGATCTTCGGAGACCCAGTACTTC. Translating gives CSLGSSETQYF.

The V and J genes are TRBV20-1 and TRBJ2-7; the D is unclear. Trimming cost V 3 bases and J 7 bases, with 16 bases left between them. Germline V lookup: CDR1 DFQATT, CDR2 SNEGSKA (reference sequence). This CDR3 comprises 13 residues. CDR3 protein: CSASMAGPREQYF. As DNA, the CDR3 is TGCAGTGCTAGTATGGCAGGCCCCCGGGAGCAGTACTTC.

This clonotype has a handful of counts. Germline and junction disagree at one end, which may indicate a read error. DNA of the CDR3: TGTGCCAGCAGTTACCCGGGACTTGGCGGCTTC. The encoded protein is CASSYPGLGGF. The rearrangement links TRBV6-2 or TRBV6-3 to TRBJ2-5; tentative D call: TRBD2 (6 bases). This CDR3 contains 11 residues. CDR1 and CDR2 (germline): MNHEY, SVGEGT.

This clonotype was counted a few times. V is TRBV6-5 and J is TRBJ2-3; D not resolved. The CDR3 has 14 residues. Germline V gene data show CDR1 as MNHEY and CDR2 as SVGAGI. Trimming stripped 0 bases from V and 2 bases from J, with 6 bases between. CDR3 amino acids: CASSYSALTDTQYF. Here the CDR3 DNA reads TGTGCCAGCAGTTACTCTGCTCTCACAGATACGCAGTATTTT.

Of note for this clonotype: A junction boundary mismatches the germline segment, possibly from a read error. The V gene is TRBV12-3 or TRBV12-4, the J gene TRBJ2-7, with 9 bases that match TRBD2. The CDR3 extends over 14 amino acids. The CDR3 spells CASRLAGVNHEQYF. CDR3 DNA: TGTGCCAGCAGATTAGCGGGAGTTAACCACGAGCAGTACTTC.

V usage is TRBV7-8 and J usage is TRBJ1-5; the D gene is possibly TRBD1 (6 bases). The CDR3 sequence is 16 residues long. Trimming shortened V by 2 bases and J by 5 bases, and 16 bases separated the two germline ends. Germline V gene sequence: CDR1 SGHVS, CDR2 FQNEAQ. The CDR3 loop reads CASSLTGYEGYQPQHF. CDR3 coding DNA: TGTGCCAGCAGCTTAACAGGGTACGAAGGCTATCAGCCCCAGCATTTT.

This clonotype was seen only a few times. The chain carries TRBV4-2 and TRBJ1-6, with D maybe TRBD1 (6 bases). V gave up 3 bases and J gave up 9 bases, with 12 bases separating them. Germline lookup yields CDR1 LGHNA and CDR2 YNFKEQ. This CDR3 is built from 14 residues. The DNA for the CDR3 is TGTGCCAGCAGCCATGGACAGATAAGTTCACCCCTCCACTTT. The encoded protein is CASSHGQISSPLHF.

This clonotype occurred a few times. The V gene is TRBV5-1, the J gene TRBJ2-3, with D possibly TRBD1 on 5 matching bases. CDR1 SGHRS and CDR2 YFSETQ come from the germline V gene. This CDR3 spans 15 amino acids. V lost 0 bases and J lost 0, with 8 bases in between. The CDR3 loop is CASSLDRSSTDTQYF. CDR3 coding DNA: TGCGCCAGCAGCTTGGACAGGTCCAGCACAGATACGCAGTATTTT.

This chain links TRBV29-1 with TRBJ2-6; D might be TRBD1 (6 bases). Trimming pared 1 base from V and 2 bases from J, leaving 12 bases between. CDR1 SQVTM and CDR2 ANQGSEA come from the germline V gene. CDR3 length equals 16 residues. CDR3 sequence (DNA): TGCAGCGTTGAAGGGCAGGGGAGCGCTGGGGCCAACGTCCTGACTTTC. Translating it yields CSVEGQGSAGANVLTF.

The rearrangement uses TRBV28 and TRBJ2-3; tentatively, D is TRBD1 (7 bases). Germline V CDR1 and CDR2: MDHEN, SYDVKM. This CDR3 comprises 16 residues. Trimming took 6 bases from V and 2 from J, leaving 18 bases between them. The CDR3, as DNA: TGTGCCAGCAGACTCTTCTACAGGGGACTCACAGATACGCAGTATTTT. This translates into CASRLFYRGLTDTQYF.

This clonotype was seen a few times. The chain has TRBV7-9 and TRBJ2-2; 8 bases fit TRBD2. Germline values: CDR1 SEHNR, CDR2 FQNEAQ (reference sequence). After removal of 3 bases from V and 0 bases from J, the junction contained 3 bases not matched to a gene. The CDR3 loop spans 16 amino acids. CDR3 DNA: TGTGCCAGCAGCTTCAGTAGCGGGGCGAACACCGGGGAGCTGTTTTTT. Translation: CASSFSSGANTGELFF.

This clonotype was recorded a few times. V gene TRBV28 combines with J gene TRBJ2-7, with D perhaps matching TRBD1 or TRBD2 (6 bases each). There are 12 residues in the CDR3. The ends were cut back, 5 bases at V and 6 bases at J, with 11 bases in the middle. Germline loops: CDR1 MDHEN, CDR2 SYDVKM. CDR3 region: CASSPPGAEQYF. The DNA of the CDR3 is TGTGCCAGCAGTCCCCCGGGGGCCGAGCAGTACTTC.

This clonotype has just a few counts. This chain connects TRBV15 to TRBJ2-2; tentatively, D is TRBD1 (6 bases). Germline values: CDR1 LNHNV, CDR2 YYDKDF (reference sequence). V gave up 4 bases and J gave up 1 base, with 25 bases separating them. This CDR3 contains 20 residues. The CDR3 DNA follows: TGTGCCACCAGCATCCCCAGCGCCCGGGGCAGGGGAATGAACACCGGGGAGCTGTTTTTT. Its protein product is CATSIPSARGRGMNTGELFF.

The sample holds many counts of this clonotype. The rearrangement uses TRBV12-3 or TRBV12-4 and TRBJ2-3; 9 bases align to TRBD2. The junction had 10 bases not matched to a gene; V was cut back by 6 bases and J by 9 bases. The CDR3 has 14 residues. CDR3 sequence reads: CASSPSGAGGTQYF. The CDR3 DNA is TGTGCCAGCAGCCCTAGCGGGGCCGGGGGAACGCAGTATTTT.

A few counts support this clonotype. The chain joins TRBV12-3 or TRBV12-4 to TRBJ1-2, with TRBD1 matching 7 bases. J was trimmed by 7 bases and V by 0 bases; bases with no gene match: 5. The CDR3 consists of 14 residues. CDR3 region: CASSLAAKGAGYTF. For the CDR3, the DNA is TGTGCCAGCAGTTTAGCGGCGAAGGGGGCTGGCTACACCTTC.

The chain uses TRBV20-1 and TRBJ1-1, with D possibly matching TRBD1 (6 bases). V lost 1 base, J lost 1 base, and 10 bases lay in between. The CDR3 sequence is 14 residues long. CDR1 is DFQATT and CDR2 is SNEGSKA in the germline V gene (reference sequence). CDR3 amino acids: CSARVDRTNTEAFF. The CDR3 DNA reads as TGCAGTGCTAGAGTCGACAGGACGAACACTGAAGCTTTCTTT.

The rearrangement joins TRBV6-1 to TRBJ1-4, with D perhaps TRBD1 (5 bases). CDR3 length equals 14 residues. The ends were cut back, 6 bases at V and 0 bases at J, with 8 bases in the middle. The V gene's germline CDR1 is MNHNS and CDR2 SASEGT. The CDR3 nucleotides read TGTGCCAGCAGGCCACAGGCAACTAATGAAAAACTGTTTTTT. Translation: CASRPQATNEKLFF.

This clonotype has only one observation. The chain uses TRBV11-2 and TRBJ2-1, with 12 bases identical to TRBD2. CDR3 length: 16 residues. The germline gives CDR1 SGHAT, CDR2 FQNNGV. V was clipped by 2 bases and J by 7 bases; unmatched bases: 6. The CDR3 sequence is CASSLTSGRPGNEQFF. The CDR3, as DNA: TGTGCCAGCAGCTTAACTAGCGGGAGGCCGGGGAATGAGCAGTTCTTC.

On this clonotype itself: An end of the junction differs from the germline gene, which may be a read error. The rearrangement joins TRBV5-6 to TRBJ1-1, with 10 bases aligning to TRBD1. The CDR3 spans 15 residues. Germline lookup yields CDR1 SGHDT and CDR2 YYEEEE. CDR3 bases: TGTGCCATCAGCCCCGGATTGGACAGGGGGACTGAAGCTTTCTTT. Protein: CAISPGLDRGTEAFF.

This clonotype was detected a few times. V and J are TRBV29-1 and TRBJ1-2; D gene ambiguous. The CDR3 runs 15 residues. Germline V gene data show CDR1 as SQVTM and CDR2 as ANQGSEA. Trimming cost V 0 bases and J 4 bases, with 15 bases left between them. CDR3 in amino acids: CSVEDPLRDIYGYTF. The DNA of the CDR3 is TGCAGCGTTGAAGACCCTCTACGGGATATCTATGGCTACACCTTC.

This clonotype was recorded at least ten times. This chain joins TRBV27 and TRBJ2-7; TRBD1 matches at 8 bases. J gave up 2 bases and V 5 bases, and 5 bases lay outside the gene matches. The CDR3 covers 14 residues. Germline V lookup: CDR1 MNHEY, CDR2 SMNVEV (reference sequence). The CDR3, as DNA: TGTGCCAGCAGTCCAGGGGGCGCCCCCTACGAGCAGTACTTC. Encoded protein: CASSPGGAPYEQYF.

This clonotype turned up a few times. The chain is built from TRBV7-9 and TRBJ1-1; tentatively, D is TRBD1 (5 bases). Trimming stripped 3 bases from V and 1 base from J, with 12 bases between. The CDR3 length is 15 residues. Germline V gene data show CDR1 as SEHNR and CDR2 as FQNEAQ (reference sequence). The CDR3 nucleotides read TGTGCCAGCAGCTTCCATACCGGACAGAACACTGAAGCTTTCTTT. This codes for CASSFHTGQNTEAFF.

This clonotype was recorded a few times. The chain combines TRBV28 with TRBJ2-5; TRBD2 matches 11 bases. CDR1 is MDHEN, CDR2 SYDVKM, per germline. The junction had 19 bases not matched to a gene; V was cut back by 6 bases and J by 7 bases. The CDR3 extends over 18 amino acids. CDR3 protein: CASSLPGLAVGGFATQYF. The CDR3 nucleotides read TGTGCCAGCAGCCTACCGGGACTAGCGGTAGGGGGATTTGCGACCCAGTACTTC.

In its sample, this clonotype was seen a few times. The J gene is TRBJ1-5, the V gene TRBV12-3 or TRBV12-4; D might be TRBD1 (5 bases). The CDR3 totals 17 residues. The V end lost 0 bases, the J end lost 0 bases, and 12 bases lay between the germline ends. CDR3 sequence: CASSLALTAYSNQPQHF. CDR3 nucleotides: TGTGCCAGCAGTTTAGCCCTGACAGCCTATAGCAATCAGCCCCAGCATTTT.

V gene TRBV6-2 or TRBV6-3 combines with J gene TRBJ1-5, with unresolved D. Germline V gives CDR1 MNHEY, CDR2 SVGEGT. V was shortened by 1 base and J by 2 bases, with 6 bases between the two germline ends. This CDR3 has 14 residues. Here the CDR3 reads CASSYFTGNQPQHF. DNA of the CDR3: TGTGCCAGCAGTTACTTTACAGGCAATCAGCCCCAGCATTTT.